The table lists the clone carrying this TCR beta chain with many counts. This record belongs to a study of T cells in Graves' hyperthyroidism and ophthalmopathy. From germline, CDR1 is SGHRS and CDR2 YFSETQ. V lost 4 bases, J lost 1 base, and 5 bases stayed unmatched. The CDR3 is made up of 15 amino acids. Template material for amplifying TCR beta CDR3 regions consisted of RNA transcripts. The TCR CDR3 was amplified in a first-round RT-PCR using the HTBI primer set. TCRdb redid the calling of the multiplex PCR reads with MiXCR, one entry per CDR3 protein. The sample holds a few hundred thousand distinct CDR3 sequences, approximately 15% seen once.

V and J are TRBV5-1 and TRBJ2-3; 8 positions match TRBD2. The receptor comes from a woman in her 30s with Graves' hyperthyroidism. The specimen sequenced was blood. CDR3 sequence (DNA): TGCGCCAGCAGCCTAACTAGCGGAGGCACAGATACGCAGTATTTT. It codes for CASSLTSGGTDTQYF.